The next 9 T cell receptor beta chains were all read from a single sample in a study of cytomegalovirus exposure and HLA in healthy donors. PCR primers comprised 60 Vbeta and 13 Jbeta primers. The protocol was immunoSEQ multiplex PCR, while the TCRdb copy is restricted to in-frame clones and leaves out a portion. The sample includes 75,000 to 100,000 clones, around 77% of them seen just once. The sample comprised PBMCs. The receptors shown here come from a man aged 35 to 55 in good health and CMV-seronegative.

The rearrangement links TRBV18 to TRBJ2-3; weak D call: TRBD2 (5 bases). The CDR3 has 15 amino acids. Trimming removed 1 base from V and 4 bases from J, with 12 bases in between. The germline gives CDR1 KGHSH, CDR2 LQKENI. The CDR3 is CASSPRRASPDTQYF. The CDR3 DNA reads TGTGCCAGCTCACCACGGCGGGCTAGCCCAGATACGCAGTATTTT.

This chain links TRBV2 with TRBJ1-5, with 10 nucleotides matching TRBD1. The CDR3 is 13 amino acids. With V trimmed by 5 bases and J by 9 bases, 4 bases remained unmatched. Germline V gene data show CDR1 as SNHLY and CDR2 as FYNNEI. CDR3 DNA sequence: TGTGCCAGCAGTCCGACAGGGGGCCTGCCCCAGCATTTT. It translates to CASSPTGGLPQHF. The full variable domain, its missing parts supplied by reference TRBV2 and TRBJ1-5, is EPEVTQTPSHQVTQMGQEVILRCVPISNHLYFYWYRQILGQKVEFLVSFYNNEISEKSEIFDDQFSVERPDGSNFTLKIRSTKLEDSAMYFCASSPTGGLPQHFGDGTRLSIL.

The chain links TRBV5-4 to TRBJ2-3; TRBD2 matches 12 bases. J gave up 3 bases and V 3 bases, and 2 bases lay outside the gene matches. The CDR3 is made up of 15 amino acids. The germline V gene has CDR1 SGHNT and CDR2 YYREEE (reference sequence). The CDR3 here is CASSSSGGGTDTQYF. CDR3 in DNA: TGTGCCAGCAGCTCTAGCGGGGGGGGAACAGATACGCAGTATTTT.

By frequency in the sample, this clone is medium-sized (0.01 to 0.1%). J is TRBJ1-6 and V is TRBV6-5; the match to TRBD1 covers 9 bases. Germline CDR1 MNHEY, CDR2 SVGAGI. The CDR3 has 14 residues. With V trimmed by 6 bases and J by 13 bases, 10 bases remained unmatched. The CDR3 coding sequence is TGTGCCAGCAGGAGAGGGACAGGGTTGTTTCCCCTCCACTTT. This encodes CASRRGTGLFPLHF.

V usage is TRBV28 and J usage is TRBJ1-5, with D maybe TRBD1 (5 bases). The V and J ends lost 3 bases and 3 bases respectively, with 12 bases between them. From germline, CDR1 is MDHEN and CDR2 SYDVKM. The CDR3 has 15 amino acids. This chain's CDR3 is CASSFLTGHNQPQHF. The CDR3, as DNA: TGTGCCAGCAGTTTCCTCACAGGCCACAATCAGCCCCAGCATTTT.

The rearrangement joins TRBV11-3 to TRBJ1-1; D is undetermined. The length of the CDR3 is 13 residues. With 3 bases removed from V and 5 bases from J, the gap between germline ends came to 10 bases. Per germline, CDR1 SGHNT and CDR2 YENEEA. In DNA, the CDR3 is TGTGCCAGCAGCTTCAAGAGCACGACTGAAGCTTTCTTT. It encodes CASSFKSTTEAFF.

The genes are TRBV9 and TRBJ2-2, with a possible D match to TRBD1 (6 bases). Germline V CDR1 and CDR2: SGDLS, YYNGEE. The V and J ends lost 3 bases and 3 bases respectively, with 9 bases between them. This CDR3 has 14 residues. CDR3: CASSEGEHTGELFF. The CDR3 DNA is TGTGCCAGCAGCGAGGGGGAACACACCGGGGAGCTGTTTTTT.

The chain uses TRBV18 and TRBJ1-5, with TRBD1 matching over 8 bases. J was trimmed by 5 bases and V by 3 bases; bases with no gene match: 9. Germline assignment: CDR1 KGHSH and CDR2 LQKENI. The CDR3 has 16 amino acids. The CDR3, as DNA: TGTGCCAGCTCACCGACAGGGGTGCCCCTCGATCAGCCCCAGCATTTT. As protein: CASSPTGVPLDQPQHF.

The CDR3 coding sequence is TGTGCCAGCTCACCGCGGGACTACTCCTACAATGAGCAGTTCTTC. Amino acid sequence: CASSPRDYSYNEQFF. V usage is TRBV18 and J usage is TRBJ2-1; TRBD2 agrees at 7 bases. V trimming: 3 bases; J trimming: 0 bases; junction bases outside the gene matches: 2. Germline CDR1 is KGHSH and CDR2 is LQKENI. The CDR3 is 15 amino acids.